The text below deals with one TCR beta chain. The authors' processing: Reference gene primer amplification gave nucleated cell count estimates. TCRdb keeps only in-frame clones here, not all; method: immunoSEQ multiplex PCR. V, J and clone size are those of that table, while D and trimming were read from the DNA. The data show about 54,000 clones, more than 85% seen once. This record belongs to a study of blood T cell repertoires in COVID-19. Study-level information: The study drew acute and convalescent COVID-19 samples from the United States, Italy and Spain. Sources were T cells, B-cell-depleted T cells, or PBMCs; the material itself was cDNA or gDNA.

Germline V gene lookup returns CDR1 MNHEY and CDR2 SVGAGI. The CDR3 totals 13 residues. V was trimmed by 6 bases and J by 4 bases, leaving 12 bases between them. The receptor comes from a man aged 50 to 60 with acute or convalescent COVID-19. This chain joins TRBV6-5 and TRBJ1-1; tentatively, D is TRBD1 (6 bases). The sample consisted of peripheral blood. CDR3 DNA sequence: TGTGCCAGCAGGGCAGGGGTAGGCACTGAAGCTTTCTTT. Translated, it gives CASRAGVGTEAFF.